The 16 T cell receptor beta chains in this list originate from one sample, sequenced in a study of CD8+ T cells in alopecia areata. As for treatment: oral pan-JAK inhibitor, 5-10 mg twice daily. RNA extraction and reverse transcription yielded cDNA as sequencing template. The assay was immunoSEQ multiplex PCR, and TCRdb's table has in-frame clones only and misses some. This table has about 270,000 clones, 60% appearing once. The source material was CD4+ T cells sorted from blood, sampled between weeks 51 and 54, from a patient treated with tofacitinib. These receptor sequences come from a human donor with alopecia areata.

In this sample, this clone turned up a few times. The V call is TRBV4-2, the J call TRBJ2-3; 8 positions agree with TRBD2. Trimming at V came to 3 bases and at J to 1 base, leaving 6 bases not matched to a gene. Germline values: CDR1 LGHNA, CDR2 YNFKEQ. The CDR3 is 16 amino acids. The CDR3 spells CASSHGRGDRTDTQYF. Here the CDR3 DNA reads TGTGCCAGCAGCCATGGGCGGGGGGACCGCACAGATACGCAGTATTTT.

The CDR3 DNA follows: TGTGCCAGCAGTTTAAGGCGGGGGCCGAACACAGATACGCAGTATTTT. This gives the protein CASSLRRGPNTDTQYF. The chain couples TRBV27 to TRBJ2-3; D perhaps matches TRBD2 (7 bases). Germline V gives CDR1 MNHEY, CDR2 SMNVEV (reference sequence). The CDR3 spans 16 residues. V was pared by 2 bases and J by 2 bases, with 14 bases between.

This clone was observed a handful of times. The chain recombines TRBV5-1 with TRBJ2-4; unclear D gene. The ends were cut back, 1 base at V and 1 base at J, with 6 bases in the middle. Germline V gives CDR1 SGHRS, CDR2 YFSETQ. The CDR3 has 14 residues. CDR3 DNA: TGCGCCAGCAGCTTGAGTCAGGCCAAAAACATTCAGTACTTC. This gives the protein CASSLSQAKNIQYF.

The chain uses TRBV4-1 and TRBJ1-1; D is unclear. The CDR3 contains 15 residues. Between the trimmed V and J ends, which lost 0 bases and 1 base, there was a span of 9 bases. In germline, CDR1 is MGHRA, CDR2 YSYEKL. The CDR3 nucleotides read TGCGCCAGCAGCCAAGACCCTGTTCGGAACACTGAAGCTTTCTTT. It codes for CASSQDPVRNTEAFF.

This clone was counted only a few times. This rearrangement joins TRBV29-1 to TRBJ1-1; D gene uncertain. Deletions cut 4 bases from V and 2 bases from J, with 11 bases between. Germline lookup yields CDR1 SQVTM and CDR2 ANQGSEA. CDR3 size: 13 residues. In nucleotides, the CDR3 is TGCAGCGTTGCACATGCCCGAAACACTGAAGCTTTCTTT. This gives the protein CSVAHARNTEAFF.

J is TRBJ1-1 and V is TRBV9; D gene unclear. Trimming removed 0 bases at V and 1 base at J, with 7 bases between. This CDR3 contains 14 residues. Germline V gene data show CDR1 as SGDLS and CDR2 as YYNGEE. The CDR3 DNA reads TGTGCCAGCAGCGTAGGAGGTCAGAACACTGAAGCTTTCTTT. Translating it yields CASSVGGQNTEAFF.

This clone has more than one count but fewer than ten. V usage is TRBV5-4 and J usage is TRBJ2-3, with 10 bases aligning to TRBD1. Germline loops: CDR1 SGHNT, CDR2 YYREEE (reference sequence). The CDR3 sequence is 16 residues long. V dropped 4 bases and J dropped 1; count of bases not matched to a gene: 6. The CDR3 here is CASSPTGGAGTDTQYF. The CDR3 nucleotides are TGTGCCAGCAGCCCGACAGGGGGCGCGGGCACAGATACGCAGTATTTT. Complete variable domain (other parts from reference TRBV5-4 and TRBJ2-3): ETGVTQSPTHLIKTRGQQVTLRCSSQSGHNTVSWYQQALGQGPQFIFQYYREEENGRGNFPPRFSGLQFPNYSSELNVNALELDDSALYLCASSPTGGAGTDTQYFGPGTRLTVL.

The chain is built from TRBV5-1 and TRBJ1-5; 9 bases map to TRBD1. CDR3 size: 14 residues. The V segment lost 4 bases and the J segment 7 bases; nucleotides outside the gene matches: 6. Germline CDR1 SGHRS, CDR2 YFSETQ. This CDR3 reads CASSRTGEGQPQHF. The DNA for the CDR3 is TGCGCCAGCAGCCGGACAGGGGAAGGACAGCCCCAGCATTTT.

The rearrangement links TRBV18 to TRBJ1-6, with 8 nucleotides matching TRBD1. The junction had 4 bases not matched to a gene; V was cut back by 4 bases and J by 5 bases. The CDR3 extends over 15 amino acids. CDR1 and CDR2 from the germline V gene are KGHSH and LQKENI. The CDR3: CASSLGQANNSPLHF. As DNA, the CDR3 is TGTGCCAGCTCACTGGGACAGGCGAATAATTCACCCCTCCACTTT.

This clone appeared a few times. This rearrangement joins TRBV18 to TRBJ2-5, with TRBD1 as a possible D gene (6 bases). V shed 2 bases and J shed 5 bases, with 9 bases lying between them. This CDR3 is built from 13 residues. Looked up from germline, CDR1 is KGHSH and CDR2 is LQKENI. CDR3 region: CASSPSGAETQYF. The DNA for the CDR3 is TGTGCCAGCTCACCATCAGGGGCGGAGACCCAGTACTTC.

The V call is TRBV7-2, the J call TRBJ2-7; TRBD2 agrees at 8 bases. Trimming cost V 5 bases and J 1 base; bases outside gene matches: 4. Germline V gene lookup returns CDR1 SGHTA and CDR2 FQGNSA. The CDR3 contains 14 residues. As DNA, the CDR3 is TGTGCCAGCAGCCTTAGCGGGACATCCTACGAGCAGTACTTC. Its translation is CASSLSGTSYEQYF.

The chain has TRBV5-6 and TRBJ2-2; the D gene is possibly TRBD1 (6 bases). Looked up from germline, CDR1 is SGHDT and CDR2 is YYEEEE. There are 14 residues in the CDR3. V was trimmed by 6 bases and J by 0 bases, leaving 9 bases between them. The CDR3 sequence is CASKRTANTGELFF. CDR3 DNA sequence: TGTGCCAGCAAACGGACAGCGAACACCGGGGAGCTGTTTTTT.

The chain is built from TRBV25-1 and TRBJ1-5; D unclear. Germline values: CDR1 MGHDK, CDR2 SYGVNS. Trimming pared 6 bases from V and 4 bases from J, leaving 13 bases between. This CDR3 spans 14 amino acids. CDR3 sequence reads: CASSPAQVNQPQHF. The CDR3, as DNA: TGTGCCAGCAGCCCCGCGCAGGTAAATCAGCCCCAGCATTTT.

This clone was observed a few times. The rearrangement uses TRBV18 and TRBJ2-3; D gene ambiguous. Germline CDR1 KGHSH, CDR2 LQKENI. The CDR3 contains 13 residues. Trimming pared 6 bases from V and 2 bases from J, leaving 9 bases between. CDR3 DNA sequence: TGTGCCAGCTCGCCCGGCCTCACAGATACGCAGTATTTT. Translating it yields CASSPGLTDTQYF.

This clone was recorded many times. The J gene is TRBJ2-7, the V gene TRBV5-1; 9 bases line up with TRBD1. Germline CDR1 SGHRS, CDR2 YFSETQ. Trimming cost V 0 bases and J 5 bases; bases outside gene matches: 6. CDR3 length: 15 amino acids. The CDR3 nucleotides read TGCGCCAGCAGCTTGGTCATACAGGGGGCCCACGAGCAGTACTTC. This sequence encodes CASSLVIQGAHEQYF.

The CDR3 coding sequence is TGTGCCAGCAGTGACCGAACAGATACGCAGTATTTT. This gives the protein CASSDRTDTQYF. The chain employs TRBV9 and TRBJ2-3; D is unresolved. The CDR3 runs 12 residues. The V gene's germline CDR1 is SGDLS and CDR2 YYNGEE. V gave up 5 bases and J gave up 3 bases, with 7 bases separating them.